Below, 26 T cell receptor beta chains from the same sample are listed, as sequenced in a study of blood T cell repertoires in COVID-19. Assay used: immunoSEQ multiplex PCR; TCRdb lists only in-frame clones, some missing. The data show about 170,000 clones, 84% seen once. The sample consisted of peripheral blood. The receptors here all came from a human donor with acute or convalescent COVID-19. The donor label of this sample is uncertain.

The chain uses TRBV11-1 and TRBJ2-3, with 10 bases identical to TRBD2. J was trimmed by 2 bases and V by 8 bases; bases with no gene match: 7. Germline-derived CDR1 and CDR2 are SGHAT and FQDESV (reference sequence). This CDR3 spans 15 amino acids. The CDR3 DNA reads TGTGCCAGCGTTCTAGCGGGGGCCAACACAGATACGCAGTATTTT. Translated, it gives CASVLAGANTDTQYF.

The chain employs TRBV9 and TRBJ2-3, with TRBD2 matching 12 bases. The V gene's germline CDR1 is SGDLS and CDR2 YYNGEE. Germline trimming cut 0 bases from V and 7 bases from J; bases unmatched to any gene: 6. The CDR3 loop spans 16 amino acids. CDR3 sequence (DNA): TGTGCCAGCAGCGTAGTTGCTAGCGGGGGGGTTCATACGCAGTATTTT. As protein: CASSVVASGGVHTQYF.

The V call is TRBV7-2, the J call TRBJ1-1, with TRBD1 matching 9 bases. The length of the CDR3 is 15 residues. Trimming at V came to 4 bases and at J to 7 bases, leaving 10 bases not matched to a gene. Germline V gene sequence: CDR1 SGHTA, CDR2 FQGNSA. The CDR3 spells CASSYRRDRVGEAFF. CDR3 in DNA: TGTGCCAGCAGCTACCGCCGGGACAGGGTAGGTGAAGCTTTCTTT. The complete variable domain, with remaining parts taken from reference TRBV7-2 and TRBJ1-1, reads GAGVSQSPSNKVTEKGKDVELRCDPISGHTALYWYRQSLGQGLEFLIYFQGNSAPDKSGLPSDRFSAERTGGSVSTLTIQRTQQEDSAVYLCASSYRRDRVGEAFFGQGTRLTVV.

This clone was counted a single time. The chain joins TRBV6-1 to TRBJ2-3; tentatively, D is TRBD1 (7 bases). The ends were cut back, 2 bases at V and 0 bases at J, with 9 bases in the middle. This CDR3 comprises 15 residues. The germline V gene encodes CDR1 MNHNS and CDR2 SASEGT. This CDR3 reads CASSEQGGSTDTQYF. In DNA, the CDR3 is TGTGCCAGCAGTGAACAGGGGGGAAGCACAGATACGCAGTATTTT.

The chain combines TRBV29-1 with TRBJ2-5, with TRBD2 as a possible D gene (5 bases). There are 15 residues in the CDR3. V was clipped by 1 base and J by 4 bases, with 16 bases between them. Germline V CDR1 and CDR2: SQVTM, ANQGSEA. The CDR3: CSVEGTSRGGETQYF. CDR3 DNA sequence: TGCAGCGTTGAAGGTACTAGTCGAGGCGGAGAGACCCAGTACTTC.

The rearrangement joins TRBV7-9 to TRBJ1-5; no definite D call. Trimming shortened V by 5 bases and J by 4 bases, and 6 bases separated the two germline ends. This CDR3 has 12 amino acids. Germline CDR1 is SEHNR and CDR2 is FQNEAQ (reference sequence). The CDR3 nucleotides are TGTGCCAGCAGCAACATAAATCAGCCCCAGCATTTT. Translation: CASSNINQPQHF.

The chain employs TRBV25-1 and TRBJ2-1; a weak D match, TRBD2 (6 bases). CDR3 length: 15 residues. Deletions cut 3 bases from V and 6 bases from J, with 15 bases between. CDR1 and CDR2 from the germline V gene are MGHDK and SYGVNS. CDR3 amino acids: CASSESSLGGNEQFF. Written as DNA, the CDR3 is TGTGCCAGCAGTGAGAGCAGCCTGGGGGGCAATGAGCAGTTCTTC. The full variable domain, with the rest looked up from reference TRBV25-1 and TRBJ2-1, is EADIYQTPRYLVIGTGKKITLECSQTMGHDKMYWYQQDPGMELHLIHYSYGVNSTEKGDLSSESTVSRIRTEHFPLTLESARPSHTSQYLCASSESSLGGNEQFFGPGTRLTVL.

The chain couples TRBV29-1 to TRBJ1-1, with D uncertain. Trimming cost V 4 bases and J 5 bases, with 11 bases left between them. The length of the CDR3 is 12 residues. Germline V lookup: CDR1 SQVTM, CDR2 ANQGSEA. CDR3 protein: CSVAPQITEAFF. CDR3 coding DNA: TGCAGCGTTGCCCCCCAGATTACTGAAGCTTTCTTT. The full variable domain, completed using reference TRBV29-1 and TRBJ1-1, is SAVISQKPSRDICQRGTSLTIQCQVDSQVTMMFWYRQQPGQSLTLIATANQGSEATYESGFVIDKFPISRPNLTFSTLTVSNMSPEDSSIYLCSVAPQITEAFFGQGTRLTVV.

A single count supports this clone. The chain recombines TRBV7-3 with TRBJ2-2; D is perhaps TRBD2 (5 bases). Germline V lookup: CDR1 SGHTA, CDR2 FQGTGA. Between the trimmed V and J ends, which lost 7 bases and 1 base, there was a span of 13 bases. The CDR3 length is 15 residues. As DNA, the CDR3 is TGTGCCAGCACCCCGGGCGGGTTGAACACCGGGGAGCTGTTTTTT. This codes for CASTPGGLNTGELFF.

The CDR3 protein is CASSLAGGQGTDTQYF. CDR3 in DNA: TGCGCCAGCAGCTTGGCCGGGGGACAGGGCACAGATACGCAGTATTTT. The gene calls are TRBV5-1 and TRBJ2-3, with 8 bases identical to TRBD1. V shed 0 bases, J shed 1 base, and the junction held 4 bases outside the gene matches. This CDR3 contains 16 residues. Germline V CDR1 and CDR2: SGHRS, YFSETQ. The full variable domain, in which reference TRBV5-1 and TRBJ2-3 provide the parts outside the CDR3, is KAGVTQTPRYLIKTRGQQVTLSCSPISGHRSVSWYQQTPGQGLQFLFEYFSETQRNKGNFPGRFSGRQFSNSRSEMNVSTLELGDSALYLCASSLAGGQGTDTQYFGPGTRLTVL.

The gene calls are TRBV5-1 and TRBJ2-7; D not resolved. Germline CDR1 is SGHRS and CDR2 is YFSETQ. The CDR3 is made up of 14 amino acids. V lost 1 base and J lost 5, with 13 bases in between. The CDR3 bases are TGCGCCAGCAGCTTGATTCAGAGGTCGGACGAGCAGTACTTC. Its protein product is CASSLIQRSDEQYF.

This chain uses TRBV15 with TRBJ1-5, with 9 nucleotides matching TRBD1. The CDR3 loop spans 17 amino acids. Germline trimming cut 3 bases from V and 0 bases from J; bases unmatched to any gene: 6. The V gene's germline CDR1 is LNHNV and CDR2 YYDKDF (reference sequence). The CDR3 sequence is CATSRDRGGYSNQPQHF. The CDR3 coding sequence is TGTGCCACCAGCAGGGACAGGGGAGGATATAGCAATCAGCCCCAGCATTTT.

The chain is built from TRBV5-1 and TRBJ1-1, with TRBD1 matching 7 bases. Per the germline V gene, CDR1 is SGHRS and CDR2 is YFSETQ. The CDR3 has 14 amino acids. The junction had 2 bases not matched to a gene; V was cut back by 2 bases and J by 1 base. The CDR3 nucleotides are TGCGCCAGCAGCTTATGGACAGGGAACACTGAAGCTTTCTTT. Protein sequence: CASSLWTGNTEAFF. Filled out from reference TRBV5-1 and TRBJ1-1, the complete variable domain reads KAGVTQTPRYLIKTRGQQVTLSCSPISGHRSVSWYQQTPGQGLQFLFEYFSETQRNKGNFPGRFSGRQFSNSRSEMNVSTLELGDSALYLCASSLWTGNTEAFFGQGTRLTVV.

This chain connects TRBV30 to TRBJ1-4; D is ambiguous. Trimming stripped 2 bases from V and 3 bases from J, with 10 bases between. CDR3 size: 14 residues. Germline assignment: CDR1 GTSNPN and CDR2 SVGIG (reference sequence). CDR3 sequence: CAWSLTRSNEKLFF. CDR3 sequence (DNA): TGTGCCTGGAGTCTCACTAGGTCTAATGAAAAACTGTTTTTT.

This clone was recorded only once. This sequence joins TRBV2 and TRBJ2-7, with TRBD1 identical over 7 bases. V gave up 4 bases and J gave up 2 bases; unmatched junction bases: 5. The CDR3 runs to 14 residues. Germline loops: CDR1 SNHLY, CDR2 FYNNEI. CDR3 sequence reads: CASSGDQGAYEQYF. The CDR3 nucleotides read TGTGCCAGCAGTGGGGACCAGGGGGCCTACGAGCAGTACTTC.

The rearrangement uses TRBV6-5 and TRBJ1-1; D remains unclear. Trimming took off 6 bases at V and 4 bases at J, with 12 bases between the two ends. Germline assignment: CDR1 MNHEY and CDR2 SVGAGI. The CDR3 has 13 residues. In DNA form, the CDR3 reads TGTGCCAGCAGAAATACTGGGAGCACTGAAGCTTTCTTT. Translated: CASRNTGSTEAFF.

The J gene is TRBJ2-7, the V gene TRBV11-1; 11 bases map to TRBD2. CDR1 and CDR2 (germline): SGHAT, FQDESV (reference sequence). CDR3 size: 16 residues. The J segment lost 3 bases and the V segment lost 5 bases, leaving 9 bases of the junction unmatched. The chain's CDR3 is CASSPGTSGRLYEQYF. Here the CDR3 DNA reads TGTGCCAGCAGCCCGGGGACTAGCGGAAGACTCTACGAGCAGTACTTC.

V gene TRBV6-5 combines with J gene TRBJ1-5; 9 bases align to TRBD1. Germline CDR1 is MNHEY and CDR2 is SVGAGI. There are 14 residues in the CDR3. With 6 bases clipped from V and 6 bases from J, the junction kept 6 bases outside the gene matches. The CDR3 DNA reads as TGTGCCAGCAGGGGACAGGGAGATGCTCAGCCCCAGCATTTT. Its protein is CASRGQGDAQPQHF.

Here the CDR3 reads CASSFGTSNYEQYF. CDR3 DNA: TGTGCCAGCAGCTTCGGGACTAGCAACTACGAGCAGTACTTC. V gene TRBV7-2 combines with J gene TRBJ2-7; 9 nucleotides agree with TRBD2. Germline trimming cut 3 bases from V and 3 bases from J; bases unmatched to any gene: 3. This CDR3 comprises 14 residues. In germline, CDR1 is SGHTA, CDR2 FQGNSA.

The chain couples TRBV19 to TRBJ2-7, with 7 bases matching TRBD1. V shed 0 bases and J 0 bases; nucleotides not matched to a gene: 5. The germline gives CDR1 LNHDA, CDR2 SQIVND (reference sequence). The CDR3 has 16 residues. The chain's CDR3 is CASSIDGTALSYEQYF. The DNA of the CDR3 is TGTGCCAGTAGTATAGACGGGACAGCCCTCTCCTACGAGCAGTACTTC.

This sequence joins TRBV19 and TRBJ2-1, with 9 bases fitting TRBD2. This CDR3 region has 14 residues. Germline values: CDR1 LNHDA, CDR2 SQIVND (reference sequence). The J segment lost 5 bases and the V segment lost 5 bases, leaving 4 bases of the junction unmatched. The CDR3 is CASSPIAGDNEQFF. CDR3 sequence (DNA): TGTGCCAGTAGTCCTATAGCGGGGGACAATGAGCAGTTCTTC. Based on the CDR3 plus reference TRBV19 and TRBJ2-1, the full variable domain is DGGITQSPKYLFRKEGQNVTLSCEQNLNHDAMYWYRQDPGQGLRLIYYSQIVNDFQKGDIAEGYSVSREKKESFPLTVTSAQKNPTAFYLCASSPIAGDNEQFFGPGTRLTVL.

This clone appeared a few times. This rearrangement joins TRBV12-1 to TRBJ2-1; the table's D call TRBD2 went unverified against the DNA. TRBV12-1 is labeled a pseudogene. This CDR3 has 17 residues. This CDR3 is CASSLQGGLDGFNEQFF. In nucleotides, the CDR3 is TGTGCCAGCAGCCTCCAAGGGGGACTAGACGGTTTCAATGAGCAGTTCTTC.

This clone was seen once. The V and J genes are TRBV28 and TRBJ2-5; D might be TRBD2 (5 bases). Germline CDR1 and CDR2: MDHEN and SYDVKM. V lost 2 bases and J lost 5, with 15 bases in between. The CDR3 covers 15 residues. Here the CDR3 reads CASSLGLPRRETQYF. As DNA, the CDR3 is TGTGCCAGCAGTTTAGGTCTACCCCGGAGGGAGACCCAGTACTTC.

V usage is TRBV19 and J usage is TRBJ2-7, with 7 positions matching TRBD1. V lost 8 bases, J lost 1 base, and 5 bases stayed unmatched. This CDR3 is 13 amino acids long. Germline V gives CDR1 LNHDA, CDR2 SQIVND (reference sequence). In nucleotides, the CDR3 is TGTGCCAGTGGGAAGACAGGGTCCTACGAGCAGTACTTC. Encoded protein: CASGKTGSYEQYF.

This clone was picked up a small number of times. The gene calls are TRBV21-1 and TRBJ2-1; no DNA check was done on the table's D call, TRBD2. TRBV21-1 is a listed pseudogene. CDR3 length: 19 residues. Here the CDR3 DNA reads TGTGCCAGCAGCTCCAAGCGCGGAAATACTAGCGGGGGAGGGAATGAGCAGTTCTTC. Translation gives CASSSKRGNTSGGGNEQFF.

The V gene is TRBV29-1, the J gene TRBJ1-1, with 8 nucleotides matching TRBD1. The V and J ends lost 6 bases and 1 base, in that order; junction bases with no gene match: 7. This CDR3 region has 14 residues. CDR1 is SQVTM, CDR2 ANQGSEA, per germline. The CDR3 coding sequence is TGCAGCGTCGGTTGGACAGGGAGGAACACTGAAGCTTTCTTT. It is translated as CSVGWTGRNTEAFF.